Below are 9 T cell receptor beta chains sequenced from a single sample in a study of blood T cell repertoires in COVID-19. Sequencing was performed with immunoSEQ multiplex PCR; in TCRdb, only in-frame clones are kept and a portion is missing. The repertoire consists of 150,000 or so clones, with around 83% occurring once and the leading ten covering 1.6%. The sequenced sample consisted of peripheral blood. Every receptor here comes from a human donor in a cohort sampled during active COVID-19.

The gene calls are TRBV5-1 and TRBJ2-3; 13 bases map to TRBD2. The V segment lost 0 bases and the J segment 9 bases; nucleotides outside the gene matches: 7. The germline CDR1 and CDR2 sequences are SGHRS and YFSETQ. This CDR3 contains 16 residues. The CDR3 loop is CASSLATSGRVVTQYF. DNA of the CDR3: TGCGCCAGCAGCTTGGCAACTAGCGGGAGGGTCGTAACGCAGTATTTT. The full variable domain, in which reference TRBV5-1 and TRBJ2-3 provide the parts outside the CDR3, is KAGVTQTPRYLIKTRGQQVTLSCSPISGHRSVSWYQQTPGQGLQFLFEYFSETQRNKGNFPGRFSGRQFSNSRSEMNVSTLELGDSALYLCASSLATSGRVVTQYFGPGTRLTVL.

The V and J genes are TRBV28 and TRBJ2-7; TRBD2 agrees at 7 bases. Trimming removed 6 bases from V and 1 base from J; junction bases left unmatched: 6. This CDR3 spans 14 amino acids. Germline V gives CDR1 MDHEN, CDR2 SYDVKM. The CDR3 protein is CASSWTSFSYEQYF. The CDR3 region has the DNA TGTGCCAGCAGCTGGACTAGTTTTTCCTACGAGCAGTACTTC. Complete variable domain (other parts from reference TRBV28 and TRBJ2-7): DVKVTQSSRYLVKRTGEKVFLECVQDMDHENMFWYRQDPGLGLRLIYFSYDVKMKEKGDIPEGYSVSREKKERFSLILESASTNQTSMYLCASSWTSFSYEQYFGPGTRLTVT.

The chain uses TRBV6-5 and TRBJ1-1; D remains ambiguous. The germline V gene has CDR1 MNHEY and CDR2 SVGAGI. This CDR3 comprises 14 residues. Trimming took 5 bases from V and 3 from J, leaving 13 bases between them. CDR3 region: CASSRGQSYTEAFF. The CDR3 region has the DNA TGTGCCAGCAGTCGGGGTCAGTCCTACACTGAAGCTTTCTTT.

The rearrangement uses TRBV28 and TRBJ2-1, with 11 bases aligning to TRBD2. Per the germline V gene, CDR1 is MDHEN and CDR2 is SYDVKM. V shed 6 bases and J 3 bases; nucleotides not matched to a gene: 7. The CDR3 loop spans 16 amino acids. The CDR3: CASSPSGTSGYNEQFF. CDR3 bases: TGTGCCAGCAGCCCATCCGGGACTAGCGGCTACAATGAGCAGTTCTTC.

This chain links TRBV28 with TRBJ2-7; D is possibly TRBD1 (6 bases). In germline, CDR1 is MDHEN, CDR2 SYDVKM. V dropped 6 bases and J dropped 4 bases, with 10 bases sitting between them. This CDR3 is 12 amino acids long. The CDR3 DNA follows: TGTGCCAGCAGATCCGACAGGTACGAGCAGTACTTC. It encodes CASRSDRYEQYF.

CDR3: CASSEQGSTGELFF. CDR3 nucleotides: TGTGCCAGTAGCGAACAGGGGTCCACCGGGGAGCTGTTTTTT. The chain couples TRBV19 to TRBJ2-2; 7 positions match TRBD1. Per germline, CDR1 LNHDA and CDR2 SQIVND (reference sequence). After removal of 6 bases from V and 4 bases from J, the junction contained 5 bases not matched to a gene. The CDR3 totals 14 residues.

The CDR3: CASSQDRTGTPTEAFF. CDR3 nucleotide sequence: TGTGCCAGCAGCCAAGACCGGACAGGGACCCCCACTGAAGCTTTCTTT. This sequence joins TRBV3-1 (or the pseudogene TRBV3-2) and TRBJ1-1, with 8 nucleotides matching TRBD1. CDR1 is LGHDT and CDR2 is YNNKEL in the germline V gene (reference sequence). CDR3 length: 16 amino acids. The trim removed 0 bases at V and 4 bases at J, leaving 7 bases unmatched.

This rearrangement joins TRBV5-5 to TRBJ2-7, with 9 bases fitting TRBD2. Germline V lookup: CDR1 SGHKS, CDR2 YYEKEE (reference sequence). V trimming: 5 bases; J trimming: 9 bases; junction bases outside the gene matches: 12. There are 14 residues in the CDR3. The CDR3 DNA follows: TGTGCCAGCAGAGCTAGCGGGGTCGTGATGGGGCAGTACTTC. Its translation is CASRASGVVMGQYF.

The J gene is TRBJ2-7, the V gene TRBV11-2; 8 bases line up with TRBD2. The CDR3 contains 17 residues. Trimming at V came to 4 bases and at J to 0 bases, leaving 11 bases not matched to a gene. Germline V gene data show CDR1 as SGHAT and CDR2 as FQNNGV. CDR3 nucleotides: TGTGCCAGCAGCTCAAACGGACTAGCAACTCCCTCCTACGAGCAGTACTTC. This encodes CASSSNGLATPSYEQYF. The full variable domain, its missing parts supplied by reference TRBV11-2 and TRBJ2-7, is EAGVAQSPRYKIIEKRQSVAFWCNPISGHATLYWYQQILGQGPKLLIQFQNNGVVDDSQLPKDRFSAERLKGVDSTLKIQPAKLEDSAVYLCASSSNGLATPSYEQYFGPGTRLTVT.